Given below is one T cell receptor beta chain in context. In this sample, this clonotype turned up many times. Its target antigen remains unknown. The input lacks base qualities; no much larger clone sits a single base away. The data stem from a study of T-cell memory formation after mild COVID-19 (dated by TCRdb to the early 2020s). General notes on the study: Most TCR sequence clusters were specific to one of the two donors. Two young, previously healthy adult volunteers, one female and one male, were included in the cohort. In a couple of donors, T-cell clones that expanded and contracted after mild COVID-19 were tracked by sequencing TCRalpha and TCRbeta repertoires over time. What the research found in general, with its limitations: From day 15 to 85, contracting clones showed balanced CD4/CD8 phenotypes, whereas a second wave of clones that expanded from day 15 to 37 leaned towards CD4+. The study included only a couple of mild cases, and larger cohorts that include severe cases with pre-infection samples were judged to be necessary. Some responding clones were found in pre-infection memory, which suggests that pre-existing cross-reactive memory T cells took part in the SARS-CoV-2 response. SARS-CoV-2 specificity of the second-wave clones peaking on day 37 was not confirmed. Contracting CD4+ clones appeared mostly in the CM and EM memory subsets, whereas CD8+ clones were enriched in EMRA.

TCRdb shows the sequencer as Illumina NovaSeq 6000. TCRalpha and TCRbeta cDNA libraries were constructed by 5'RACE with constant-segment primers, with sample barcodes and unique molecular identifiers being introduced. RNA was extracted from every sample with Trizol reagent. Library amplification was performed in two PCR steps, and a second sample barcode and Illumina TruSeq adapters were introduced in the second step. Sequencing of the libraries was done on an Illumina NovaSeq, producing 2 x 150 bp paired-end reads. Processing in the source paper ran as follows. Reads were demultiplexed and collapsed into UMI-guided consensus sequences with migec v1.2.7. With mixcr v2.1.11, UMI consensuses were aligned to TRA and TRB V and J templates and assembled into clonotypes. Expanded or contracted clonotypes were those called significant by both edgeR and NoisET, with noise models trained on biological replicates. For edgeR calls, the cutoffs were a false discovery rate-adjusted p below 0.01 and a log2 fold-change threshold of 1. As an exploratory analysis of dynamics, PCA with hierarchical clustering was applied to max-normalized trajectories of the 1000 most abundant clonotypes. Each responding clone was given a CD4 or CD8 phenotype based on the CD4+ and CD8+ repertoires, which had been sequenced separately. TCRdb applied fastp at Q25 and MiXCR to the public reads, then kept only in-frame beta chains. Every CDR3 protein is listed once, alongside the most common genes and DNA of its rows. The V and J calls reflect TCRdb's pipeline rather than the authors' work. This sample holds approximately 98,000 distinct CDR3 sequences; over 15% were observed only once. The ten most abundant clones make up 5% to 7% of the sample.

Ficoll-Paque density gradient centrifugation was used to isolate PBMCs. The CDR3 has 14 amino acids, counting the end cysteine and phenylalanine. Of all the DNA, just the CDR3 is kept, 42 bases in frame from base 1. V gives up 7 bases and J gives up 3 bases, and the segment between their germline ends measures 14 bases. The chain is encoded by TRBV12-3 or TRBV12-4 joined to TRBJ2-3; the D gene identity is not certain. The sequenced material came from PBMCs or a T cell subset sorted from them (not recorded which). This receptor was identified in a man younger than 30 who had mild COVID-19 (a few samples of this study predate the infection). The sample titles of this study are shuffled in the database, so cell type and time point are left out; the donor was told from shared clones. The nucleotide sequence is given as TGTGCCAGCACCCTATGGCTCCCGACAGATACGCAGTATTTT. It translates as CASTLWLPTDTQYF.